This paragraph reports one T cell receptor beta chain. What it binds is not known. The source of the sample is a study of cytomegalovirus exposure and HLA in healthy donors. Findings and limits, study-wide: Despite most TCR sequences being rare, some public TCRs occurred in many donors.

Repertoires were generated with immunoSEQ multiplex PCR, while TCRdb's copy carries only in-frame clones and drops some. The profile shows about 170,000 clones, about 90% of them singletons. The J segment lost 2 bases and the V segment lost 8 bases, leaving 14 bases of the junction unmatched. Germline V gene data show CDR1 as SGHVS and CDR2 as FQNEAQ. The length of the CDR3 is 17 residues. Sample: PBMCs. The V call is TRBV7-8, the J call TRBJ2-5, with 10 bases that match TRBD2. The TCR was taken from a woman aged 30 to 39 in good health and CMV-seronegative. The CDR3 DNA follows: TGTGCCAGCGGGGGGGTATTGGGACTAGCGTCACAAGAGACCCAGTACTTC. Translated, it gives CASGGVLGLASQETQYF.